This passage covers 14 T cell receptor beta chains from one sample sequenced in a study of shared clonotypes between healthy human individuals (dated by TCRdb to between 2020 and 2021). Library preparation used the immunoSEQ multiplex PCR assay. As stored in TCRdb, this immuneACCESS dataset retains in-frame rearrangements with V and J assigned. A fraction of the clones does not appear; measured against another copy, unresolved V genes explain less than half of the discrepancy, and the remainder lacks a known reason. For this sample there are about 2 million clones; 95% appear just once. The ten largest account for roughly 0.13% of the sample. The sample taken for sequencing was naive CD4+ T cells sorted from blood. The cell subset or site label, as the study defines it: CD45RA+ positively selected. The receptors here all came from a man between 18 and 35 years old in good health.

The chain combines TRBV10-3 with TRBJ1-2; D is possibly TRBD1 (5 bases). The CDR3 length is 12 residues. V was pared by 6 bases and J by 4 bases, with 9 bases between. From germline, CDR1 is ENHRY and CDR2 SYGVKD. The CDR3 DNA follows: TGTGCCATCAGCCTCGACAGCTATGGCTACACCTTC. The encoded protein is CAISLDSYGYTF.

The J gene is TRBJ1-2, the V gene TRBV6-1; D not resolved. Germline CDR1 reads MNHNS; CDR2 reads SASEGT. V lost 6 bases and J 2 bases, leaving 13 bases between the germline ends. The CDR3 contains 14 residues. CDR3 region: CASRGNLGNYGYTF. CDR3 nucleotide sequence: TGTGCCAGCAGAGGTAACTTAGGGAACTATGGCTACACCTTC.

This clone has only one observation. This chain joins TRBV19 and TRBJ2-2; no clear D gene. The CDR3 has 14 residues. V dropped 2 bases and J dropped 6 bases, with 10 bases sitting between them. The germline gives CDR1 LNHDA, CDR2 SQIVND (reference sequence). The CDR3 DNA reads TGTGCCAGTAGTATATTCGGAGTATCCGGGGAGCTGTTTTTT. Amino acids: CASSIFGVSGELFF.

The chain recombines TRBV7-3 with TRBJ2-3, with 9 bases aligning to TRBD2. The CDR3 runs to 15 residues. V lost 2 bases, J lost 7 bases, and 7 bases stayed unmatched. CDR1 and CDR2 (germline): SGHTA, FQGTGA. DNA of the CDR3: TGTGCCAGCAGCTTAGGTCCTAGCGGGGCCAATACGCAGTATTTT. It specifies CASSLGPSGANTQYF.

This clone was recorded only once. The identical CDR3 is also encoded by other nucleotide sequences in the sample. The chain combines TRBV9 with TRBJ1-4; D gene uncertain. The CDR3 has 14 amino acids. Trimming took 0 bases from V and 3 from J, leaving 6 bases between them. Germline CDR1 reads SGDLS; CDR2 reads YYNGEE. Here the CDR3 DNA reads TGTGCCAGCAGCGTAGGTGGAGCTAATGAAAAACTGTTTTTT. Amino acids: CASSVGGANEKLFF. Variable domain in full (rest from reference TRBV9 and TRBJ1-4): DSGVTQTPKHLITATGQRVTLRCSPRSGDLSVYWYQQSLDQGLQFLIQYYNGEERAKGNILERFSAQQFPDLHSELNLSSLELGDSALYFCASSVGGANEKLFFGSGTQLSVL.

The V and J genes are TRBV30 and TRBJ1-6, with 8 bases matching TRBD1. The CDR3 is made up of 14 amino acids. CDR1 is GTSNPN and CDR2 is SVGIG in the germline V gene (reference sequence). The V and J ends lost 1 base and 6 bases, in that order; junction bases with no gene match: 2. In nucleotides, the CDR3 is TGTGCCTGGAGTGGACAGGGGAGTAATTCACCCCTCCACTTT. Residues: CAWSGQGSNSPLHF.

In this sample, this clone turned up once. The rearrangement links TRBV11-3 to TRBJ2-1, with a possible D match to TRBD2 (6 bases). The CDR3 spans 16 residues. With 1 base removed from V and 6 bases from J, the gap between germline ends came to 16 bases. Germline loops: CDR1 SGHNT, CDR2 YENEEA. This CDR3 reads CASSLGEWRGTNEQFF. The CDR3 DNA is TGTGCCAGCAGCTTAGGGGAATGGCGGGGTACCAATGAGCAGTTCTTC.

V and J are TRBV6-1 and TRBJ1-1; tentatively, D is TRBD1 (6 bases). The V end lost 0 bases, the J end lost 3 bases, and 8 bases lay between the germline ends. CDR3 length equals 14 residues. Germline-derived CDR1 and CDR2 are MNHNS and SASEGT. The CDR3 spells CASSEAGGYTEAFF. For the CDR3, the DNA is TGTGCCAGCAGTGAAGCGGGGGGCTACACTGAAGCTTTCTTT.

V usage is TRBV11-2 and J usage is TRBJ2-3; TRBD2 matches 8 bases. V lost 9 bases and J lost 0; bases outside the gene matches: 8. Germline V gene data show CDR1 as SGHAT and CDR2 as FQNNGV. The CDR3 consists of 15 residues. CDR3 sequence: CASTQAGVSTDTQYF. The CDR3 DNA reads TGTGCCAGTACGCAAGCGGGAGTTAGCACAGATACGCAGTATTTT.

The chain has TRBV2 and TRBJ1-2; 7 bases map to TRBD1. Per the germline V gene, CDR1 is SNHLY and CDR2 is FYNNEI. There are 14 residues in the CDR3. J lost 4 bases, V lost 8 bases, and 10 bases had no gene match. This chain's CDR3 is CASLRQGSIYGYTF. CDR3 DNA: TGTGCCAGCTTGAGACAGGGAAGTATCTATGGCTACACCTTC.

In its sample, this clone was seen once. This chain uses TRBV23-1 with TRBJ2-7; D possibly corresponds to TRBD2 (6 bases). TRBV23-1 is placed among ORFs of uncertain function. V gave up 0 bases and J gave up 4 bases, with 19 bases separating them. CDR3 length: 17 residues. CDR3 sequence: CASSQSAGATAGYEQYF. For the CDR3, the DNA is TGCGCCAGCAGTCAATCGGCCGGGGCTACCGCGGGGTACGAGCAGTACTTC.

A note on this clone: Additional DNA sequences in this sample encode the identical CDR3. V gene TRBV18 combines with J gene TRBJ2-7, with TRBD1 as a possible D gene (5 bases). V lost 2 bases to trimming and J lost 2 bases, with 7 bases between them. CDR3 length: 13 residues. Germline V gene sequence: CDR1 KGHSH, CDR2 LQKENI. The CDR3 spells CASSPGAAYEQYF. Here the CDR3 DNA reads TGTGCCAGCTCACCAGGGGCTGCCTACGAGCAGTACTTC.

The CDR3 sequence: CASAPGLSTDTQYF. DNA for the CDR3: TGTGCCAGCGCCCCGGGACTTAGCACAGATACGCAGTATTTT. V usage is TRBV7-3 and J usage is TRBJ2-3; D is possibly TRBD2 (6 bases). V was trimmed by 8 bases and J by 0 bases, leaving 12 bases between them. The CDR3 extends over 14 amino acids. CDR1 is SGHTA and CDR2 is FQGTGA in the germline V gene.

This clone was observed a handful of times. The chain links TRBV5-4 to TRBJ1-2, with TRBD1 as a possible D gene (5 bases). The V end lost 4 bases, the J end lost 4 bases, and 8 bases lay between the germline ends. Germline V gene data show CDR1 as SGHNT and CDR2 as YYREEE (reference sequence). The CDR3 covers 12 residues. As DNA, the CDR3 is TGTGCCAGCAGCACCGACAGCTATGGCTACACCTTC. It yields the protein CASSTDSYGYTF.